The entry below describes one T cell receptor beta chain. Its antigen is still unknown. The sample originates from a study of cytomegalovirus exposure and HLA in healthy donors. On the study more broadly: Roughly four fifths of a few hundred genotyped donors fell in the Caucasian-associated ancestry cluster.

The CDR3 consists of 14 residues. J was trimmed by 6 bases and V by 2 bases; bases with no gene match: 6. Germline lookup yields CDR1 SGHDT and CDR2 YYEEEE. It was with 60 Vbeta and 13 Jbeta primers that the PCR ran. TCRdb keeps only in-frame clones here, not all; method: immunoSEQ multiplex PCR. The data contain some 130,000 clones, 65% to 80% of them singletons. Findings and caveats of the study: The classifier, whose performance was assessed in both the original and validation cohorts, reportedly diagnosed cytomegalovirus status with high specificity and sensitivity. Testing in vitro showed a few CMV-associated chains specific for CMV antigens. Most of the CMV-associated TCR beta chains (in a later analysis) appeared to be HLA-restricted.

V usage is TRBV5-6 and J usage is TRBJ1-2, with 8 positions matching TRBD1. What was sequenced was PBMCs. This TCR derives from a man aged 25 to 45 in good health and CMV-seronegative. CDR3 in amino acids: CASSFRTGSHGYTF. As DNA, the CDR3 is TGTGCCAGCAGCTTCCGGACAGGGTCCCATGGCTACACCTTC.